This T cell receptor (beta chain) was recovered during a study of blood T cell repertoires in COVID-19. Across the study: The study drew acute and convalescent COVID-19 samples from the United States, Italy and Spain.

The repertoire was sequenced with immunoSEQ multiplex PCR; TCRdb's copy has only in-frame clones and lacks some. The sample lists around 190,000 clones, approximately 86% occurring once. Germline V gene lookup returns CDR1 KGHSH and CDR2 LQKENI. Trimming left V 6 bases short and J 1 base short, with 5 bases between. The CDR3 is 12 residues long. Material: peripheral blood. This sequence joins TRBV18 and TRBJ2-3; the D is unclear. This sequence was found in a man aged 50 to 59 with active or convalescent COVID-19. CDR3 sequence: CASSPGTDTQYF. Written as DNA, the CDR3 is TGTGCCAGCTCCCCTGGCACAGATACGCAGTATTTT.